The TCR beta chain under discussion was sequenced for a study of blood T cell repertoires in COVID-19. About the study: Some COVID-19 samples were acute and others convalescent; all came from the United States, Italy and Spain. T cells, B-cell-depleted T cells, or PBMCs supplied cDNA or gDNA.

Germline V gene sequence: CDR1 MDHEN, CDR2 SYDVKM. Trimming stripped 7 bases from V and 1 base from J, with 14 bases between. This CDR3 is 14 amino acids long. The data were produced by immunoSEQ multiplex PCR, yet TCRdb's version contains in-frame clones alone and is incomplete. The sample includes under 400,000 clones, around 91% seen only once; the top ten take around 7%. The sequence was obtained from a man aged 18 to 29 with active or convalescent COVID-19. The V and J genes are TRBV28 and TRBJ2-7; D gene unclear. Sequenced: peripheral blood. The CDR3 reads CASTVGPRSYEQYF. Written as DNA, the CDR3 is TGTGCCAGCACCGTTGGGCCCAGGTCCTACGAGCAGTACTTC.